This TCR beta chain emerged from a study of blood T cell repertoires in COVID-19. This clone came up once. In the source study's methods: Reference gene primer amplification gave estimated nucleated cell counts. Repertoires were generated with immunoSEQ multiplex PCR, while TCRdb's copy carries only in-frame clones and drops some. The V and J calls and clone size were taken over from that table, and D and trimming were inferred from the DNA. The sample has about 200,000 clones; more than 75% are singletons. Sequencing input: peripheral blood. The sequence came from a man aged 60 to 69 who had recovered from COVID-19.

The DNA of the CDR3 is TGTGCCAGCAGCCACGACACCGAAGAGACCCAGTACTTC. This translates into CASSHDTEETQYF. J is TRBJ2-5 and V is TRBV3-1 (or the pseudogene TRBV3-2); D gene unclear. This CDR3 spans 13 amino acids. Trimming took off 3 bases at V and 3 bases at J, with 8 bases between the two ends. Germline V CDR1 and CDR2: LGHDT, YNNKEL (reference sequence).